The 5 T cell receptor beta chains reported below all come from one sample, sequenced in a study of OX40 agonist ivuxolimab in advanced cancers. Clones were sequenced by immunoSEQ multiplex PCR, and TCRdb holds only the in-frame ones, with some missing. The sample holds more than 85,000 clones, around 90% seen once. Sequencing was performed on CD4+ or CD8+ T cells sorted from blood, taken in a trial of the OX40 agonist ivuxolimab. The receptors derive from an adult with an advanced solid tumor such as melanoma, head and neck, liver or kidney cancer.

The rearrangement uses TRBV5-6 and TRBJ2-2; no definite D call. Germline CDR1 reads SGHDT; CDR2 reads YYEEEE. The CDR3 length is 14 residues. V lost 0 bases to trimming and J lost 0 bases, with 3 bases between them. CDR3 loop: CASSLEPNTGELFF. CDR3 sequence (DNA): TGTGCCAGCAGCTTGGAACCGAACACCGGGGAGCTGTTTTTT.

The chain joins TRBV4-2 to TRBJ2-7, with D hard to call. The CDR3 has 15 residues. Trimming removed 0 bases from V and 1 base from J, with 10 bases in between. CDR1 and CDR2 (germline): LGHNA, YNFKEQ. The CDR3 DNA reads TGTGCCAGCAGCCAAGATATGGGCGGATCCTACGAGCAGTACTTC. Its translation is CASSQDMGGSYEQYF.

V is TRBV9 and J is TRBJ1-2, with TRBD1 matching 9 bases. Germline-derived CDR1 and CDR2 are SGDLS and YYNGEE. The CDR3 covers 15 residues. Trimming cost V 4 bases and J 0 bases; bases outside gene matches: 4. CDR3 sequence: CASSSGQGANYGYTF. The CDR3 DNA reads as TGTGCCAGCAGCTCGGGACAGGGCGCTAACTATGGCTACACCTTC.

The J gene is TRBJ2-1, the V gene TRBV19; D gene ambiguous. This CDR3 is built from 13 residues. Trimming removed 3 bases from V and 8 bases from J, with 11 bases in between. Germline CDR1 is LNHDA and CDR2 is SQIVND (reference sequence). The CDR3 protein is CASSIGSSDEQFF. Here the CDR3 DNA reads TGTGCCAGTAGTATTGGATCATCGGATGAGCAGTTCTTC.

The V and J genes are TRBV2 and TRBJ1-1; TRBD1 agrees at 7 bases. V lost 3 bases and J lost 10; bases outside the gene matches: 11. The germline CDR1 and CDR2 sequences are SNHLY and FYNNEI. This CDR3 comprises 14 residues. Here the CDR3 reads CASSEDRFGRGAFF. In nucleotides, the CDR3 is TGTGCCAGCAGTGAGGACAGGTTCGGGCGCGGAGCTTTCTTT.